Shown below are 25 T cell receptor beta chains from a single sample sequenced in a study of T cell responses to AZD1222 COVID-19 vaccine. Repertoires were generated with immunoSEQ multiplex PCR, while TCRdb's copy carries only in-frame clones and drops some. Among 100,000 or so clones listed, about 89% were seen once. Here the sequenced sample was peripheral blood, taken on day 0 of AZD1222 vaccination. Receptor source: an adult in good health.

The V and J genes are TRBV6-5 and TRBJ2-7, with TRBD1 matching over 7 bases. V dropped 0 bases and J dropped 12; count of bases not matched to a gene: 8. Germline CDR1 MNHEY, CDR2 SVGAGI. This CDR3 spans 13 amino acids. CDR3 bases: TGTGCCAGCAGTTACTCGATAAGTACAGGGGTGTACTTC. It translates to CASSYSISTGVYF.

The chain combines TRBV28 with TRBJ1-1, with D uncertain. This CDR3 region has 13 residues. Germline CDR1 and CDR2: MDHEN and SYDVKM. Trimming shortened V by 6 bases and J by 0 bases, and 8 bases separated the two germline ends. The CDR3 sequence is CASRQAMNTEAFF. The CDR3 DNA is TGTGCCAGCAGACAAGCGATGAACACTGAAGCTTTCTTT.

The chain is built from TRBV5-1 and TRBJ2-4, with 10 bases identical to TRBD2. The germline gives CDR1 SGHRS, CDR2 YFSETQ. The CDR3 length is 16 residues. The ends lost 4 bases at V and 6 bases at J; junction bases unmatched: 10. The CDR3 is CASSDPSGGAINIQYF. In DNA, the CDR3 is TGCGCCAGCAGCGATCCTAGCGGGGGTGCGATAAACATTCAGTACTTC.

A remark on this clone: Within the sample, other DNA sequences also encode this same CDR3. The gene calls are TRBV12-3 or TRBV12-4 and TRBJ1-5; D not resolved. This CDR3 comprises 12 residues. V was pared by 6 bases and J by 0 bases, with 3 bases between. DNA for the CDR3: TGTGCCAGCAGGTATAGCAATCAGCCCCAGCATTTT. Translating it yields CASRYSNQPQHF.

The V call is TRBV27, the J call TRBJ1-1, with D possibly matching TRBD1 (5 bases). This CDR3 region has 15 residues. Between the trimmed V and J ends, which lost 4 bases and 3 bases, there was a span of 15 bases. CDR1 MNHEY and CDR2 SMNVEV come from the germline V gene (reference sequence). The CDR3: CASSSRTKFYTEAFF. The DNA for the CDR3 is TGTGCCAGCAGTTCACGGACAAAATTTTACACTGAAGCTTTCTTT.

This clone occurred once. The V call is TRBV2, the J call TRBJ2-2; D is uncertain. This CDR3 has 15 residues. CDR1 is SNHLY, CDR2 FYNNEI, per germline. Deletions cut 6 bases from V and 4 bases from J, with 15 bases between. DNA for the CDR3: TGTGCCAGCAGGACTCGGGTTAGCTCCACCGGGGAGCTGTTTTTT. The encoded protein is CASRTRVSSTGELFF. Using reference TRBV2 and TRBJ2-2 for the parts outside the CDR3, the full variable domain is EPEVTQTPSHQVTQMGQEVILRCVPISNHLYFYWYRQILGQKVEFLVSFYNNEISEKSEIFDDQFSVERPDGSNFTLKIRSTKLEDSAMYFCASRTRVSSTGELFFGEGSRLTVL.

This clone has only a few counts. The rearrangement uses TRBV19 and TRBJ2-7; D possibly uses TRBD1 or TRBD2 (5 bases each). CDR1 is LNHDA and CDR2 is SQIVND in the germline V gene (reference sequence). V lost 1 base to trimming and J lost 6 bases, with 10 bases between them. The CDR3 consists of 13 residues. The CDR3 region is CASSIVGTGEQYF. CDR3 in DNA: TGTGCCAGTAGTATAGTAGGGACGGGCGAGCAGTACTTC. Full variable domain (missing parts from reference TRBV19 and TRBJ2-7): DGGITQSPKYLFRKEGQNVTLSCEQNLNHDAMYWYRQDPGQGLRLIYYSQIVNDFQKGDIAEGYSVSREKKESFPLTVTSAQKNPTAFYLCASSIVGTGEQYFGPGTRLTVT.

The CDR3 region is CASRYSSGGYTGELFF. In nucleotides, the CDR3 is TGTGCCAGCAGGTACTCTAGCGGGGGTTACACCGGGGAGCTGTTTTTT. This chain connects TRBV7-9 to TRBJ2-2, with 10 bases lining up with TRBD2. This CDR3 is 16 amino acids long. With 6 bases clipped from V and 3 bases from J, the junction kept 7 bases outside the gene matches. CDR1 is SEHNR and CDR2 is FQNEAQ in the germline V gene (reference sequence).

The rearrangement joins TRBV14 to TRBJ1-2; possibly TRBD1 for D (5 bases). There are 16 residues in the CDR3. Germline V CDR1 and CDR2: SGHDN, FVKESK. The V gene lost 1 base and the J gene lost 4 bases, with 16 bases spanning the gap. The CDR3: CASSQGDQRVIYGYTF. CDR3 sequence (DNA): TGTGCCAGCAGCCAAGGGGACCAGCGCGTGATCTATGGCTACACCTTC. The complete variable domain, with remaining parts taken from reference TRBV14 and TRBJ1-2, reads EAGVTQFPSHSVIEKGQTVTLRCDPISGHDNLYWYRRVMGKEIKFLLHFVKESKQDESGMPNNRFLAERTGGTYSTLKVQPAELEDSGVYFCASSQGDQRVIYGYTFGSGTRLTVV.

This rearrangement joins TRBV27 to TRBJ2-3; TRBD2 matches 10 bases. The ends lost 5 bases at V and 3 bases at J; junction bases unmatched: 5. CDR3 size: 15 residues. Germline V gives CDR1 MNHEY, CDR2 SMNVEV (reference sequence). CDR3: CASSRGLANTDTQYF. The CDR3 DNA follows: TGTGCCAGCAGTCGGGGACTAGCGAATACAGATACGCAGTATTTT.

V is TRBV7-2 and J is TRBJ2-3; no firm D call. Per germline, CDR1 SGHTA and CDR2 FQGNSA. The ends were cut back, 1 base at V and 2 bases at J, with 7 bases in the middle. The CDR3 has 14 residues. The CDR3 here is CASSLVLFTDTQYF. CDR3 bases: TGTGCCAGCAGCTTAGTCCTATTCACAGATACGCAGTATTTT. Supplemented by reference TRBV7-2 and TRBJ2-3, the full variable domain reads GAGVSQSPSNKVTEKGKDVELRCDPISGHTALYWYRQSLGQGLEFLIYFQGNSAPDKSGLPSDRFSAERTGGSVSTLTIQRTQQEDSAVYLCASSLVLFTDTQYFGPGTRLTVL.

The V and J genes are TRBV25-1 and TRBJ1-6, with D maybe TRBD1 (5 bases). Germline CDR1 is MGHDK and CDR2 is SYGVNS. The CDR3 length is 15 residues. V lost 3 bases and J 6 bases, leaving 12 bases between the germline ends. The CDR3 DNA follows: TGTGCCAGCAGTGACCGGGACGGGAGTAATTCACCCCTCCACTTT. Protein product: CASSDRDGSNSPLHF.

The rearrangement links TRBV30 to TRBJ1-2; D perhaps matches TRBD1 (5 bases). Trimming left V 1 base short and J 7 bases short, with 7 bases between. Germline lookup yields CDR1 GTSNPN and CDR2 SVGIG (reference sequence). The CDR3 covers 11 residues. The CDR3 here is CAWSDGAGYTF. CDR3 in DNA: TGTGCCTGGAGTGATGGGGCTGGCTACACCTTC.

The V and J genes are TRBV19 and TRBJ1-5, with TRBD1 identical over 7 bases. V gave up 5 bases and J gave up 3 bases; unmatched junction bases: 7. Germline V gives CDR1 LNHDA, CDR2 SQIVND (reference sequence). There are 15 residues in the CDR3. The CDR3 DNA sequence: TGTGCCAGTAGTCCCCAGGACAGGAACAATCAGCCCCAGCATTTT. Translating gives CASSPQDRNNQPQHF.

The chain has TRBV7-3 and TRBJ2-7, with a possible D match to TRBD1 (5 bases). The germline V gene encodes CDR1 SGHTA and CDR2 FQGTGA. There are 14 residues in the CDR3. The V end lost 2 bases, the J end lost 2 bases, and 10 bases lay between the germline ends. The CDR3 DNA follows: TGTGCCAGCAGCTTATATGAAGGGGCCTACGAGCAGTACTTC. Amino acids: CASSLYEGAYEQYF.

This clone has more than one count but fewer than ten. This chain links TRBV12-3 or TRBV12-4 with TRBJ1-2; no definite D call. V lost 6 bases to trimming and J lost 2 bases, with 10 bases between them. The CDR3 totals 13 residues. For the CDR3, the DNA is TGTGCCAGCAGCACCGGGCGAAACTATGGCTACACCTTC. Amino acid sequence: CASSTGRNYGYTF.

This chain connects TRBV19 to TRBJ2-7; TRBD2 matches 11 bases. Germline trimming cut 6 bases from V and 3 bases from J; bases unmatched to any gene: 7. The CDR3 covers 15 residues. The germline V gene has CDR1 LNHDA and CDR2 SQIVND (reference sequence). This CDR3 reads CASSLSLAGVYEQYF. In DNA form, the CDR3 reads TGTGCCAGTAGCCTATCACTAGCGGGGGTCTACGAGCAGTACTTC.

The chain links TRBV6-5 to TRBJ2-7; D tentatively fits TRBD1 or TRBD2 (5 bases each). This CDR3 is built from 14 residues. CDR1 and CDR2 from the germline V gene are MNHEY and SVGAGI. V was trimmed by 6 bases and J by 3 bases, leaving 15 bases between them. The CDR3 loop is CASRKGTDLYEQYF. The CDR3 DNA reads as TGTGCCAGCAGGAAGGGGACGGACCTCTACGAGCAGTACTTC.

The chain combines TRBV19 with TRBJ1-2; 9 bases are shared with TRBD1. V trimming: 7 bases; J trimming: 6 bases; junction bases outside the gene matches: 9. CDR1 is LNHDA, CDR2 SQIVND, per germline (reference sequence). The CDR3 runs 14 residues. Here the CDR3 reads CASTAGTGSDGYTF. In DNA, the CDR3 is TGTGCCAGTACCGCCGGGACAGGGTCCGATGGCTACACCTTC.

The CDR3 loop is CASSPTSDEQYF. The CDR3, as DNA: TGCGCCAGCAGCCCGACTAGCGACGAGCAGTACTTC. This chain uses TRBV5-1 with TRBJ2-7; the match to TRBD2 covers 8 bases. The CDR3 has 12 amino acids. Germline CDR1 and CDR2: SGHRS and YFSETQ. The junction had 2 bases not matched to a gene; V was cut back by 4 bases and J by 5 bases.

J is TRBJ1-2 and V is TRBV6-5; 10 bases match TRBD1. V shed 9 bases and J 8 bases; nucleotides not matched to a gene: 9. The CDR3 consists of 13 residues. Germline V CDR1 and CDR2: MNHEY, SVGAGI. The CDR3 bases are TGTGCCAGTATGACAGGGGGCGCGAAAGGCTACACCTTC. Encoded protein: CASMTGGAKGYTF.

The chain links TRBV5-5 to TRBJ2-5; 13 bases agree with TRBD2. Unmatched junction bases numbered 7, after V lost 4 bases and J lost 4 bases. Germline V lookup: CDR1 SGHKS, CDR2 YYEKEE (reference sequence). CDR3 size: 16 residues. The CDR3 region has the DNA TGTGCCAGCAGCCGAACGACTAGCGGGGGGAGAGAGACCCAGTACTTC. Amino acids: CASSRTTSGGRETQYF.

There are a few counts of this clone. This chain links TRBV14 with TRBJ1-2; D is uncertain. Trimming shortened V by 0 bases and J by 4 bases, and 6 bases separated the two germline ends. Germline CDR1 and CDR2: SGHDN and FVKESK. This CDR3 contains 13 residues. The CDR3 nucleotides read TGTGCCAGCAGCCAAGACTATTCCTATGGCTACACCTTC. Translating it yields CASSQDYSYGYTF.

The J gene is TRBJ1-2, the V gene TRBV13; no reliable D call. The CDR3 is 14 residues long. V dropped 2 bases and J dropped 7 bases, with 14 bases sitting between them. Germline lookup yields CDR1 PRHDT and CDR2 FYEKMQ (reference sequence). The CDR3 region has the DNA TGTGCCAGCAGCTTACGGCCTTCTCCGGGTGGCTACACCTTC. This sequence encodes CASSLRPSPGGYTF.

The chain has TRBV3-1 (or the pseudogene TRBV3-2) and TRBJ1-2; D gene uncertain. The germline V gene encodes CDR1 LGHDT and CDR2 YNNKEL (reference sequence). The CDR3 is 17 amino acids. V gave up 0 bases and J gave up 5 bases, with 19 bases separating them. As DNA, the CDR3 is TGTGCCAGCAGCCAAGATGCAAACCCCGGAGGCCCTTATGGCTACACCTTC. Its protein is CASSQDANPGGPYGYTF.